This T cell receptor beta chain is drawn from a study of blood T cell repertoires in COVID-19. The V gene's germline CDR1 is MNHEY and CDR2 SVGAGI. V lost 7 bases and J lost 4, with 16 bases in between. The CDR3 length is 15 residues. Participant-reported clinical history was the basis for cohort assignment. Cohort 3 donors counted as recovered after two negative PCRs, clearance, or resolved symptoms. This clone appeared a single time. Sequencing was performed with immunoSEQ multiplex PCR; in TCRdb, only in-frame clones are kept and a portion is missing. In the table there are about 380,000 clones, 88% of which are singletons.

The sequence was collected from a woman between 18 and 29 years old who had recovered from COVID-19. The chain employs TRBV6-5 and TRBJ2-2; possible D gene TRBD2, 6 bases. The source material was PBMCs or T cells enriched from blood (not recorded which). In nucleotides, the CDR3 is TGTGCCAGCACCTACGATGGCGGGATCACCGGGGAGCTGTTTTTT. This translates into CASTYDGGITGELFF.